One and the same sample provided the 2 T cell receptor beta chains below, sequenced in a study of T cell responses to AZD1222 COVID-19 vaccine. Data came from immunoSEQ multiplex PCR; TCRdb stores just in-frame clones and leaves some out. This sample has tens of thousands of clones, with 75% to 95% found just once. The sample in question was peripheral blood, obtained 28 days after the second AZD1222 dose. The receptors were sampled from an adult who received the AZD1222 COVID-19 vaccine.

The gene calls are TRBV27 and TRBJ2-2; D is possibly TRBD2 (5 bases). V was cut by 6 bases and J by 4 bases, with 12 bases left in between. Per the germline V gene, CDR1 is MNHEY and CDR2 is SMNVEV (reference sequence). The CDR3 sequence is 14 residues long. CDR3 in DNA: TGTGCCAGCAGGTTAGCTGAGGGCACCGGGGAGCTGTTTTTT. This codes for CASRLAEGTGELFF.

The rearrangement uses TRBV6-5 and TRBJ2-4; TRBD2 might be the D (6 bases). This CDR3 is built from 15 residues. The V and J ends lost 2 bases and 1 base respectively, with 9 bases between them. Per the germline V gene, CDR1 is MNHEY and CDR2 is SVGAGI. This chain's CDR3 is CASSYGSGAKNIQYF. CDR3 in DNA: TGTGCCAGCAGTTACGGCAGCGGGGCCAAAAACATTCAGTACTTC.